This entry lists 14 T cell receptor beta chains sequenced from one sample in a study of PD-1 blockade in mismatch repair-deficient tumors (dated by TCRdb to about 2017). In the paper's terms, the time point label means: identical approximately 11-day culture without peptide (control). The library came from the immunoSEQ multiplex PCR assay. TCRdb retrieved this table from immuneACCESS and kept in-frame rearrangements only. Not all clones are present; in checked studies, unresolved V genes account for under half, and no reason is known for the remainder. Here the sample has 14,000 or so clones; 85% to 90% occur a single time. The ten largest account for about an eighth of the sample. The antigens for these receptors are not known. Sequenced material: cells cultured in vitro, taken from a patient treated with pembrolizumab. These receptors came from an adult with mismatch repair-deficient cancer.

The CDR3, as DNA: TGCGCCAGCAGCTTGGTAGCGGGGTCACTAAGGACAGATACGCAGTATTTT. It yields the protein CASSLVAGSLRTDTQYF. The chain combines TRBV5-1 with TRBJ2-3; 8 bases align to TRBD2. This CDR3 spans 17 amino acids. Germline V gene sequence: CDR1 SGHRS, CDR2 YFSETQ. Losses at the gene ends were 0 bases for V and 3 bases for J; bases not matched to a gene: 9.

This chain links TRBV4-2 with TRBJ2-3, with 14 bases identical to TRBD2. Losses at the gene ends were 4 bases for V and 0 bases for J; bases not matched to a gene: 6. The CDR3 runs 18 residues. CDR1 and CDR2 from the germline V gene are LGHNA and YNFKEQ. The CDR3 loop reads CASSLRGLAGASTDTQYF. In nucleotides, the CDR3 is TGTGCCAGCAGCCTACGGGGACTAGCGGGAGCAAGCACAGATACGCAGTATTTT.

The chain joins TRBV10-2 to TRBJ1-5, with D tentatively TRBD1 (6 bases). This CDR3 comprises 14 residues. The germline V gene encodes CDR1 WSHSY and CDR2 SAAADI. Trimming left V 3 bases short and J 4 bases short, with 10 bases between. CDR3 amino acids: CASSDRTANQPQHF. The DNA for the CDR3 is TGCGCCAGCAGTGATCGGACAGCTAATCAGCCCCAGCATTTT.

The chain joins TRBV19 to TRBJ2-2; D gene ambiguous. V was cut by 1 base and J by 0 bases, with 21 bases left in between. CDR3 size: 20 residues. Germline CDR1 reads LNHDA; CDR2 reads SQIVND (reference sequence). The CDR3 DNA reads TGTGCCAGTAGTATAGTCCGGAGCGCTAGTGATCTCGCGAACACCGGGGAGCTGTTTTTT. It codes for CASSIVRSASDLANTGELFF.

CDR3 residues: CASSDGSGSGYNEQFF. As DNA, the CDR3 is TGTGCCAGCAGTGATGGTAGCGGGAGTGGGTACAATGAGCAGTTCTTC. V usage is TRBV6-1 and J usage is TRBJ2-1, with 9 bases identical to TRBD2. Germline-derived CDR1 and CDR2 are MNHNS and SASEGT. The V segment lost 3 bases and the J segment 4 bases; nucleotides outside the gene matches: 7. The CDR3 contains 16 residues.

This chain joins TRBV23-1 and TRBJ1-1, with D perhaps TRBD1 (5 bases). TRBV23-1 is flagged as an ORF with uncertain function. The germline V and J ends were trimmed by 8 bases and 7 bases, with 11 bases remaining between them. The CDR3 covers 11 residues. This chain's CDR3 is CASGQGNEAFF. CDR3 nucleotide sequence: TGCGCCAGCGGCCAGGGAAATGAAGCTTTCTTT.

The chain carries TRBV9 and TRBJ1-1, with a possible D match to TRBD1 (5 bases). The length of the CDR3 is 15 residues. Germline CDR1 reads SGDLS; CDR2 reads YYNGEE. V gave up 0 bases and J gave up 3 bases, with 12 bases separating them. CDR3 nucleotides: TGTGCCAGCAGCGTAGTAGGGCAGGGTGACACTGAAGCTTTCTTT. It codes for CASSVVGQGDTEAFF.

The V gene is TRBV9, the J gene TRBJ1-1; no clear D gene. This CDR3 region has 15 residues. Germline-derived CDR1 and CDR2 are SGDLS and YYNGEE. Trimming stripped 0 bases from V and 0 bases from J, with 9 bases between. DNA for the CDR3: TGTGCCAGCAGCGTAGTCAACAGCATGAACACTGAAGCTTTCTTT. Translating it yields CASSVVNSMNTEAFF.

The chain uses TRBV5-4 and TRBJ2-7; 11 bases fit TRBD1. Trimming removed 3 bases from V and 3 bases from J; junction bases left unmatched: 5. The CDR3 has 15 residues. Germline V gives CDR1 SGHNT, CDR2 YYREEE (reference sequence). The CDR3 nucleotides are TGTGCCAGCAGCTCTGCCGGGACAGGGGGCTACGAGCAGTACTTC. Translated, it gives CASSSAGTGGYEQYF.

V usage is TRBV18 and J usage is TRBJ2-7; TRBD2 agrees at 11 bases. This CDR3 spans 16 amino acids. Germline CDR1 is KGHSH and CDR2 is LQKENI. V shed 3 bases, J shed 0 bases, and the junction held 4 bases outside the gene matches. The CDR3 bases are TGTGCCAGCTCACCCCAGGGACTAGCGGCCTCCTACGAGCAGTACTTC. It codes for CASSPQGLAASYEQYF.

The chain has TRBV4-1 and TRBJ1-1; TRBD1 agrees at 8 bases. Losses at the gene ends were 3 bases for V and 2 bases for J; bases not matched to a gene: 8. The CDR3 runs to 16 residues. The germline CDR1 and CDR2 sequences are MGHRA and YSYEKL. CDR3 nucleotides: TGCGCCAGCAGCCACGCTAGGGACAGGCGAAACACTGAAGCTTTCTTT. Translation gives CASSHARDRRNTEAFF.

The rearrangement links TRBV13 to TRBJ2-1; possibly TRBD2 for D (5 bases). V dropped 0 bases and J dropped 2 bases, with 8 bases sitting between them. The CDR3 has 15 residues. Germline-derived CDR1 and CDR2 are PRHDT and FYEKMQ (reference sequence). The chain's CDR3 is CASSLGGSPYNEQFF. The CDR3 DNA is TGTGCCAGCAGCTTAGGAGGGAGTCCCTACAATGAGCAGTTCTTC.

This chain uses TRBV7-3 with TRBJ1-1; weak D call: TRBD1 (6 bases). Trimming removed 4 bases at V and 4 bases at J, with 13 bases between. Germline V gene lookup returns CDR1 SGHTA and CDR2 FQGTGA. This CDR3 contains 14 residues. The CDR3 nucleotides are TGTGCCAGCAGCTCATCCCCGGACAGCACTGAAGCTTTCTTT. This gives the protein CASSSSPDSTEAFF.

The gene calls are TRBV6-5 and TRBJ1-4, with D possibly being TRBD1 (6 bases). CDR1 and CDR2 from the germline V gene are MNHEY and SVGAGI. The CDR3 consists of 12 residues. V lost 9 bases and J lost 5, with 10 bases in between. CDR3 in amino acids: CASGQLNEKLFF. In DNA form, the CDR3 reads TGTGCCAGTGGACAGTTAAATGAAAAACTGTTTTTT.